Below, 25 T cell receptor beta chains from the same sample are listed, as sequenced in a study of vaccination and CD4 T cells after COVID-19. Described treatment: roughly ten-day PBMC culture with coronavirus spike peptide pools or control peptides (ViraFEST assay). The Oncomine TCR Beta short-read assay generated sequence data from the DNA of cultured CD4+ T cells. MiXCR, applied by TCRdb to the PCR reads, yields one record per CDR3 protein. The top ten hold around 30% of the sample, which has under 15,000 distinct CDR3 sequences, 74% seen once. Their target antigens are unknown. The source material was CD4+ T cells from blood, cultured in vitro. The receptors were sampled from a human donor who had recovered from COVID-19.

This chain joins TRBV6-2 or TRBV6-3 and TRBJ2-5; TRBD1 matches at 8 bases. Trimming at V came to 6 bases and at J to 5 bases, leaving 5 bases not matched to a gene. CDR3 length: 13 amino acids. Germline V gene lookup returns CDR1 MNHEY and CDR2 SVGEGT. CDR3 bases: TGTGCCAGCAGATCAACAGGGGGGGAGACCCAGTACTTC. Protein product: CASRSTGGETQYF.

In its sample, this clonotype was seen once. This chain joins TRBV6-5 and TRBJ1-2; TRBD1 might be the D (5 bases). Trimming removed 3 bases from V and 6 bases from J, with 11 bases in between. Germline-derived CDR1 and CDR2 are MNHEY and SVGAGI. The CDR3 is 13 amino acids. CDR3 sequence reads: CASSYGGIDGYTF. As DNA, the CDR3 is TGTGCCAGCAGTTATGGGGGTATTGATGGCTACACCTTC.

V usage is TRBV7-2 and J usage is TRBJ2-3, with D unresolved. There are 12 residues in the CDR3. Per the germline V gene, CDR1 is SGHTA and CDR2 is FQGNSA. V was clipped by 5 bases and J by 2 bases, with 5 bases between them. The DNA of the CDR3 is TGTGCCAGCAGCCCTTACACAGATACGCAGTATTTT. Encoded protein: CASSPYTDTQYF.

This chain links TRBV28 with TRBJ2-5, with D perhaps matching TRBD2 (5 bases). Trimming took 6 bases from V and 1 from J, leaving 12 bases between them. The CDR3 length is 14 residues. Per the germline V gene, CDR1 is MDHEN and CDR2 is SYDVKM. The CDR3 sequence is CASSLSRVQETQYF. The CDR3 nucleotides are TGTGCCAGCAGCCTTTCGAGGGTCCAAGAGACCCAGTACTTC.

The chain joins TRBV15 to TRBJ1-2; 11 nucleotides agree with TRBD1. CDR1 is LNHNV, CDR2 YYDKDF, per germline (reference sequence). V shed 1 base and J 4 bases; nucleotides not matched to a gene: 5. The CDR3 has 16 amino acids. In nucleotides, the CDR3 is TGTGCCACCAGCAGAGGGGACAGGGGGTCGGGCTATGGCTACACCTTC. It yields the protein CATSRGDRGSGYGYTF. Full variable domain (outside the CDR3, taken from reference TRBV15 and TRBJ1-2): DAMVIQNPRYQVTQFGKPVTLSCSQTLNHNVMYWYQQKSSQAPKLLFHYYDKDFNNEADTPDNFQSRRPNTSFCFLDIRSPGLGDTAMYLCATSRGDRGSGYGYTFGSGTRLTVV.

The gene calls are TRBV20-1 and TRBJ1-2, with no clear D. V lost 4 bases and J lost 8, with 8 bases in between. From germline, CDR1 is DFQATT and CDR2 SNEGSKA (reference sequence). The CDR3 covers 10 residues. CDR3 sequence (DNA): TGCAGTGCTAAGGCTGGCGGCTACACCTTC. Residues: CSAKAGGYTF.

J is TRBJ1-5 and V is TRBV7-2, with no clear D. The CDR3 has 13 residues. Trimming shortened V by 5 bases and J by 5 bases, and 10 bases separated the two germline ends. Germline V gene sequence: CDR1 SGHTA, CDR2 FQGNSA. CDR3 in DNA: TGTGCCAGCAGCCAAATCGGGGATCAGCCCCAGCATTTT. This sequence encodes CASSQIGDQPQHF.

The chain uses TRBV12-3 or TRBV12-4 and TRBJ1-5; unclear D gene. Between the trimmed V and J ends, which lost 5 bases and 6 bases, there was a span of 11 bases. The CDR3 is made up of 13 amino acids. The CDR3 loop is CASSGQTGQPQHF. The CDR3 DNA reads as TGTGCCAGCAGTGGGCAAACCGGTCAGCCCCAGCATTTT.

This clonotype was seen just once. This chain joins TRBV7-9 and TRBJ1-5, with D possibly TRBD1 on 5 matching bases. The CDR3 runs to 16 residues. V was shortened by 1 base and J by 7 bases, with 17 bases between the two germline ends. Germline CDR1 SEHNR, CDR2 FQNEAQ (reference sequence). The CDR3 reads CASSLEGTGRRQPQHF. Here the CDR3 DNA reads TGTGCCAGCAGCTTAGAGGGGACTGGCCGACGGCAGCCCCAGCATTTT.

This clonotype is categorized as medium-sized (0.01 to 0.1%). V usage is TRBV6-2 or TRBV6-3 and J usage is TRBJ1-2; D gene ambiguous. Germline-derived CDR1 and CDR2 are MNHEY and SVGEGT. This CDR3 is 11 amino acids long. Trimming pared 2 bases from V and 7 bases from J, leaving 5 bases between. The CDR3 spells CASSYGFGYTF. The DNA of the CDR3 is TGTGCCAGCAGTTACGGGTTTGGCTACACCTTC.

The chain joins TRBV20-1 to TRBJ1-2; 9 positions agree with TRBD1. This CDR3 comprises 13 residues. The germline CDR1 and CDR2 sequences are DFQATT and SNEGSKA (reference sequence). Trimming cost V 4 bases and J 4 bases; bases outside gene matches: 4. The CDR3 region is CSATDRGGYGYTF. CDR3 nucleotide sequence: TGCAGTGCTACCGACAGGGGGGGCTATGGCTACACCTTC.

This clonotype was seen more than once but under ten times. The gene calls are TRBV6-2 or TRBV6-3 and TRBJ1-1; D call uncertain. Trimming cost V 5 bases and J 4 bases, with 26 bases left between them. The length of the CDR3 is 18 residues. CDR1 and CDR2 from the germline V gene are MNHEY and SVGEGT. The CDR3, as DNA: TGTGCCAGCAGTCCCCCCCCCCTACACCATGGAGGGAGCACTGAAGCTTTCTTT. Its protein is CASSPPPLHHGGSTEAFF.

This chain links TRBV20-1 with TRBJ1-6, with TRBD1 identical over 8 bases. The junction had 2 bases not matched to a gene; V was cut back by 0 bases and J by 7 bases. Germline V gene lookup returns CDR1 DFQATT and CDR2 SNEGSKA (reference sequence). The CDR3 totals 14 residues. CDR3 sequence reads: CSARERTGNSPLHF. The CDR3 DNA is TGCAGTGCTAGAGAACGGACAGGGAATTCACCCCTCCACTTT.

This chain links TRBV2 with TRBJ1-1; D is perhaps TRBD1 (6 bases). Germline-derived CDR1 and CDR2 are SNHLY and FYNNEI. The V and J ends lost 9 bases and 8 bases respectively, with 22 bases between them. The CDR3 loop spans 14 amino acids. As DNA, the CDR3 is TGTGCCAGAGCTAGTTCTGAGGGCGGGGGCGAAGCTTTCTTT. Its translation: CARASSEGGGEAFF.

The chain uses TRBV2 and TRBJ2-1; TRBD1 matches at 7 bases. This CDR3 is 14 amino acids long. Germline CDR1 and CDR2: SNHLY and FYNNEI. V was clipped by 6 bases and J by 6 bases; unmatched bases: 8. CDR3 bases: TGTGCCAGCAGGGATGGCAGGGGGAGCAATGAGCAGTTCTTC. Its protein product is CASRDGRGSNEQFF.

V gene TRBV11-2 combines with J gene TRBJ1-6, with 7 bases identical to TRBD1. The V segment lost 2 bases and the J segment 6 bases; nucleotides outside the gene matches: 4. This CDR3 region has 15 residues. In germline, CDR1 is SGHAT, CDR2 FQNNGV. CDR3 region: CASSLTRQGNSPLHF. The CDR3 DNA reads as TGTGCCAGCAGCTTAACCCGACAGGGTAATTCACCCCTCCACTTT.

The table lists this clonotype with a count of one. The CDR3 loop reads CASSLAGTNYGYTF. The CDR3 DNA reads as TGTGCCAGCAGCTTAGCCGGGACTAACTATGGCTACACCTTC. J is TRBJ1-2 and V is TRBV7-2; D unresolved. Germline V lookup: CDR1 SGHTA, CDR2 FQGNSA. The V and J ends lost 0 bases and 0 bases respectively, with 5 bases between them. The CDR3 loop spans 14 amino acids.

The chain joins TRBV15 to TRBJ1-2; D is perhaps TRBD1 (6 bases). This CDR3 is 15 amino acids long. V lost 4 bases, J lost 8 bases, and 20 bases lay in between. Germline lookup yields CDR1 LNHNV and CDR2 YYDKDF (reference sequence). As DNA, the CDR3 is TGTGCCACCAGCACACACGGGACACTAATACGCGGCTACACCTTC. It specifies CATSTHGTLIRGYTF.

The CDR3 bases are TGCAGTGCTGCTAAGGGACAGGGGAACTATGGCTACACCTTC. Protein sequence: CSAAKGQGNYGYTF. The genes are TRBV20-1 and TRBJ1-2; 10 nucleotides align to TRBD1. V was clipped by 5 bases and J by 2 bases; unmatched bases: 5. The V gene's germline CDR1 is DFQATT and CDR2 SNEGSKA (reference sequence). The CDR3 length is 14 residues.

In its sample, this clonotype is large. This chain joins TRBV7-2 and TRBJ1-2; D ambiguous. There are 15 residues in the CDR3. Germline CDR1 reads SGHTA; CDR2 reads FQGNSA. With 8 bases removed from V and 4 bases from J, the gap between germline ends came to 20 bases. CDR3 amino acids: CASLYSIGSGYGYTF. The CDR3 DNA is TGTGCCAGCTTATACAGTATCGGGAGCGGCTATGGCTACACCTTC. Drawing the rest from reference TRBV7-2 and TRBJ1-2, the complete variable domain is GAGVSQSPSNKVTEKGKDVELRCDPISGHTALYWYRQSLGQGLEFLIYFQGNSAPDKSGLPSDRFSAERTGGSVSTLTIQRTQQEDSAVYLCASLYSIGSGYGYTFGSGTRLTVV.

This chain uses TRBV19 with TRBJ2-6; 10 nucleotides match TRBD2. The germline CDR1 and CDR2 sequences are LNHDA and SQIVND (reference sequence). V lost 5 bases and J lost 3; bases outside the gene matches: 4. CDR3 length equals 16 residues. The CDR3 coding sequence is TGTGCCAGTAGTTCGGGACTAGCGAGTGGGGCCAACGTCCTGACTTTC. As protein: CASSSGLASGANVLTF.

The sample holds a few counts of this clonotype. The CDR3 protein is CASSMRGGNTQYF. The CDR3 DNA is TGTGCCAGCAGTATGAGGGGAGGAAATACGCAGTATTTT. This sequence joins TRBV2 and TRBJ2-3, with TRBD2 as a possible D gene (6 bases). V shed 5 bases and J shed 7 bases, with 13 bases lying between them. The CDR3 consists of 13 residues. Germline lookup yields CDR1 SNHLY and CDR2 FYNNEI.

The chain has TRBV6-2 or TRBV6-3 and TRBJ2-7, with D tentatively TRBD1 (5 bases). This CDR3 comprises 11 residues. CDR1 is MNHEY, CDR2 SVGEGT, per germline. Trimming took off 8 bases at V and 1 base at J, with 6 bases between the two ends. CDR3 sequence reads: CASQGSYEQYF. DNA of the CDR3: TGTGCCAGCCAGGGATCCTACGAGCAGTACTTC.

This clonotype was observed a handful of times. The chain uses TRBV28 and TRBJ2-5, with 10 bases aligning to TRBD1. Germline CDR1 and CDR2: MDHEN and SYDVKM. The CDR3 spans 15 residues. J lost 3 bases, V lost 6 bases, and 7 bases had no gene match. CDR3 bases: TGTGCCAGCAGCCTTACCGGGACAGGGGAAGAGACCCAGTACTTC. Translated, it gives CASSLTGTGEETQYF.

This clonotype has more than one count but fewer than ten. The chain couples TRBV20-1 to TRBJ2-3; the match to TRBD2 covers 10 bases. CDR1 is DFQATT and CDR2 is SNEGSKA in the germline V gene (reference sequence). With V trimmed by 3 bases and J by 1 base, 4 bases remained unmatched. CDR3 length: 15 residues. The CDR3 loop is CSARDLAGGTDTQYF. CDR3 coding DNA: TGCAGTGCTAGGGATCTAGCGGGGGGCACAGATACGCAGTATTTT.